This T cell receptor (beta chain) is drawn from a study of cytomegalovirus exposure and HLA in healthy donors. PCR amplification relied on 60 Vbeta primers (plus 13 Jbeta primers). The data were produced by immunoSEQ multiplex PCR, yet TCRdb's version contains in-frame clones alone and is incomplete. The sample totals 75,000 to 95,000 clones. Germline V gene sequence: CDR1 SGDLS, CDR2 YYNGEE. The CDR3 consists of 19 residues. Trimming took 1 base from V and 2 from J; bases not matched to a gene: 13. The clonotype originates from a girl aged 10 to 17 in good health and CMV-seropositive. Source material: PBMCs. The V call is TRBV9, the J call TRBJ1-1, with 11 nucleotides matching TRBD1. The CDR3 reads CASSVPPGGTGGHNTEAFF. DNA for the CDR3: TGTGCCAGCAGCGTACCTCCCGGTGGGACAGGGGGACATAACACTGAAGCTTTCTTT.